This T cell receptor beta chain was recorded in a study of blood T cell repertoires in COVID-19. Study-level information: Acute and convalescent COVID-19 samples came from the United States, Italy and Spain. Sources were T cells, B-cell-depleted T cells, or PBMCs; the material itself was cDNA or gDNA.

Original handling: Estimated nucleated cell counts came from reference gene primer amplification. TCRdb keeps only in-frame clones here, not all; method: immunoSEQ multiplex PCR. That table gives V, J and clone size, and the DNA gave D and trimming. The repertoire includes a few hundred thousand clones, 70% to 90% of them detected once, and about 1% sits in the top ten. The source of this sequence is a man aged 35 to 55 with acute or convalescent COVID-19. The specimen was peripheral blood.

CDR3 DNA sequence: TGTGCCACCAGTGACTCCCACGAGGAGCAAGACAATGAGCAGTTCTTC. The encoded protein is CATSDSHEEQDNEQFF. The V call is TRBV24-1, the J call TRBJ2-1; D is unclear. Germline CDR1 and CDR2: KGHDR and SFDVKD. There are 16 residues in the CDR3. Trimming shortened V by 4 bases and J by 5 bases, and 17 bases separated the two germline ends.